The 26 T cell receptor beta chains below come from one sample, sequenced in a study of CD8 T cells in ankylosing spondylitis. General observations from the study: About 8 highly homologous variants formed a TCR beta motif that appeared characteristic of ankylosing spondylitis blood.

In TCRdb, the 5' RACE reads were re-called with MiXCR into one record per CDR3 protein. The sample carries 470,000 or so distinct CDR3 sequences, approximately 26% recorded once. Their antigen targets remain unknown. The sample was blood, either unsorted or a sorted T cell fraction (not recorded which). The receptors come from a male donor with ankylosing spondylitis.

This clonotype turned up a few times. The chain joins TRBV18 to TRBJ1-1, with D maybe TRBD1 (6 bases). The V end lost 3 bases, the J end lost 6 bases, and 14 bases lay between the germline ends. CDR3 length equals 14 residues. Germline-derived CDR1 and CDR2 are KGHSH and LQKENI. For the CDR3, the DNA is TGTGCCAGCTCACCTATACAGGGAGGGGCTGAAGCTTTCTTT. It specifies CASSPIQGGAEAFF.

This clonotype came up a few times. The V and J genes are TRBV10-2 and TRBJ1-1, with D possibly being TRBD1 (5 bases). This CDR3 comprises 14 residues. Germline V CDR1 and CDR2: WSHSY, SAAADI. V was shortened by 6 bases and J by 1 base, with 12 bases between the two germline ends. The CDR3 here is CASSRGVGNTEAFF. The CDR3 coding sequence is TGCGCCAGCAGCCGAGGGGTCGGGAACACTGAAGCTTTCTTT.

This clonotype was observed a handful of times. V gene TRBV7-9 combines with J gene TRBJ2-1; D unresolved. Per the germline V gene, CDR1 is SEHNR and CDR2 is FQNEAQ (reference sequence). Trimming left V 1 base short and J 2 bases short, with 15 bases between. The CDR3 has 17 residues. The CDR3 here is CASSLGGSLSPYNEQFF. CDR3 nucleotides: TGTGCCAGCAGCTTAGGTGGCAGCCTGAGTCCCTACAATGAGCAGTTCTTC.

V is TRBV5-1 and J is TRBJ2-5; D might be TRBD2 (6 bases). The CDR3 extends over 15 amino acids. Per germline, CDR1 SGHRS and CDR2 YFSETQ. Trimming left V 2 bases short and J 7 bases short, with 18 bases between. The CDR3 DNA follows: TGCGCCAGCAGCTTTTCGACTAGAGCGTTCGGGACCCAGTACTTC. This codes for CASSFSTRAFGTQYF.

The V call is TRBV5-1, the J call TRBJ2-1; TRBD2 matches 9 bases. The CDR3 loop spans 15 amino acids. V lost 2 bases and J lost 5; bases outside the gene matches: 5. From germline, CDR1 is SGHRS and CDR2 YFSETQ. CDR3 nucleotide sequence: TGCGCCAGCAGCTTTCTGGCTAGCGGGAACAATGAGCAGTTCTTC. Its protein product is CASSFLASGNNEQFF.

The CDR3 nucleotides read TGCGCCAGCAGCTTGGTTTACGGGTTTGGAGATACGCAGTATTTT. Its translation is CASSLVYGFGDTQYF. This sequence joins TRBV5-1 and TRBJ2-3; no firm D call. This CDR3 is 15 amino acids long. CDR1 and CDR2 from the germline V gene are SGHRS and YFSETQ. V lost 0 bases and J 5 bases, leaving 13 bases between the germline ends.

V and J are TRBV6-5 and TRBJ1-6, with a possible D match to TRBD1 (5 bases). This CDR3 region has 14 residues. Trimming pared 0 bases from V and 8 bases from J, leaving 8 bases between. Per germline, CDR1 MNHEY and CDR2 SVGAGI. The CDR3 is CASSYSDSYSPLHF. The CDR3 DNA is TGTGCCAGCAGTTACTCTGACAGCTATTCACCCCTCCACTTT.

This clonotype has only a few counts. The V call is TRBV12-3 or TRBV12-4, the J call TRBJ2-1; D not certain. V lost 3 bases, J lost 0 bases, and 9 bases lay in between. The CDR3 is 15 amino acids. The CDR3 nucleotides are TGTGCCAGCAGTTTTTTCCGGAGCTCCTACAATGAGCAGTTCTTC. As protein: CASSFFRSSYNEQFF.

In this sample, this clonotype turned up a few times. The chain uses TRBV6-1 and TRBJ1-1; D unresolved. The ends were cut back, 6 bases at V and 9 bases at J, with 8 bases in the middle. Germline V CDR1 and CDR2: MNHNS, SASEGT. There are 10 residues in the CDR3. Written as DNA, the CDR3 is TGTGCCAGCAGCGAATCTCAAGCTTTCTTT. Translation: CASSESQAFF.

The chain is built from TRBV6-6 and TRBJ1-5; no clear D gene. The CDR3 is 13 amino acids. The germline V gene encodes CDR1 MNHNY and CDR2 SVGAGI (reference sequence). Trimming pared 0 bases from V and 9 bases from J, leaving 9 bases between. CDR3 sequence reads: CASSYSNPRPQHF. In DNA, the CDR3 is TGTGCCAGCAGTTACTCGAACCCCCGGCCCCAGCATTTT.

This clonotype was found a few times. The rearrangement links TRBV2 to TRBJ1-4, with 9 positions matching TRBD1. In germline, CDR1 is SNHLY, CDR2 FYNNEI. Trimming took 6 bases from V and 5 from J; bases not matched to a gene: 4. This CDR3 has 14 amino acids. Here the CDR3 DNA reads TGTGCCAGCAGGATGGACAGGGGCAATGAAAAACTGTTTTTT. Translation gives CASRMDRGNEKLFF.

The chain links TRBV3-1 to TRBJ2-1; D is undetermined. Trimming took off 0 bases at V and 12 bases at J, with 12 bases between the two ends. Germline V gene lookup returns CDR1 LGHDT and CDR2 YNNKEL (reference sequence). The CDR3 is 13 amino acids. The CDR3 nucleotides read TGTGCCAGCAGCCAAGAGGCACCCAAGGGGCAGTTCTTC. Protein sequence: CASSQEAPKGQFF.

The chain couples TRBV7-8 to TRBJ2-4; 7 bases match TRBD2. V gave up 0 bases and J gave up 3 bases; unmatched junction bases: 8. The CDR3 sequence is 17 residues long. Germline CDR1 and CDR2: SGHVS and FQNEAQ. The CDR3: CASSLAPQTGGKNIQYF. The CDR3 DNA is TGTGCCAGCAGCTTAGCACCCCAGACGGGGGGCAAAAACATTCAGTACTTC.

This clonotype was picked up a small number of times. The V and J genes are TRBV20-1 and TRBJ2-1; a weak D match, TRBD2 (6 bases). The V gene lost 5 bases and the J gene lost 3 bases, with 20 bases spanning the gap. The CDR3 contains 16 residues. Per the germline V gene, CDR1 is DFQATT and CDR2 is SNEGSKA (reference sequence). The CDR3 nucleotides read TGCAGTGCTGCACAAGCACTAGCCAAACGCTACAATGAGCAGTTCTTC. Protein: CSAAQALAKRYNEQFF.

V usage is TRBV20-1 and J usage is TRBJ2-1; 9 nucleotides match TRBD2. The V gene end was trimmed by 0 bases and the J gene end by 0 bases; junction bases not matched to a gene: 9. CDR1 is DFQATT and CDR2 is SNEGSKA in the germline V gene (reference sequence). The CDR3 is 18 amino acids. CDR3: CSARDRLAGMSSYNEQFF. DNA of the CDR3: TGCAGTGCTAGAGATCGGCTAGCGGGGATGAGCTCCTACAATGAGCAGTTCTTC.

The genes are TRBV20-1 and TRBJ1-5; 10 bases match TRBD1. CDR1 is DFQATT, CDR2 SNEGSKA, per germline (reference sequence). The CDR3 consists of 14 residues. The V and J ends lost 2 bases and 4 bases, in that order; junction bases with no gene match: 2. The CDR3 reads CSARQDRGNQPQHF. DNA for the CDR3: TGCAGTGCTAGACAGGACAGGGGGAATCAGCCCCAGCATTTT.

This clonotype was seen many times. The chain couples TRBV7-9 to TRBJ1-5, with a tentative D call TRBD1 (6 bases). Per the germline V gene, CDR1 is SEHNR and CDR2 is FQNEAQ (reference sequence). This CDR3 contains 14 residues. V lost 4 bases and J lost 3, with 10 bases in between. The CDR3 sequence: CASSSTGFNQPQHF. Here the CDR3 DNA reads TGTGCCAGCAGCTCGACAGGATTCAATCAGCCCCAGCATTTT.

This clonotype turned up a few times. The chain combines TRBV29-1 with TRBJ1-1; 8 bases fit TRBD1. The CDR3 runs to 12 residues. Germline V gene sequence: CDR1 SQVTM, CDR2 ANQGSEA. The ends lost 5 bases at V and 8 bases at J; junction bases unmatched: 7. The CDR3 bases are TGCAGCGTTTCCACAGGGGGGGAAGAAGCTTTCTTT. This gives the protein CSVSTGGEEAFF.

The chain couples TRBV20-1 to TRBJ2-3; TRBD1 might be the D (6 bases). This CDR3 has 13 residues. CDR1 is DFQATT and CDR2 is SNEGSKA in the germline V gene (reference sequence). V was pared by 6 bases and J by 1 base, with 11 bases between. The CDR3 loop reads CSANRVGTDTQYF. As DNA, the CDR3 is TGCAGTGCCAACAGGGTAGGCACAGATACGCAGTATTTT.

This chain uses TRBV7-8 with TRBJ2-3, with 7 positions matching TRBD2. This CDR3 has 18 residues. Germline V gene lookup returns CDR1 SGHVS and CDR2 FQNEAQ. The V gene end was trimmed by 0 bases and the J gene end by 3 bases; junction bases not matched to a gene: 12. CDR3 in amino acids: CASSLAVGGRLGTDTQYF. The CDR3 DNA reads TGTGCCAGCAGCTTAGCGGTGGGGGGGAGGCTAGGGACAGATACGCAGTATTTT.

This clonotype was detected a few times. This chain joins TRBV5-1 and TRBJ1-2; D perhaps matches TRBD1 (5 bases). This CDR3 spans 12 amino acids. V lost 4 bases to trimming and J lost 8 bases, with 12 bases between them. Germline assignment: CDR1 SGHRS and CDR2 YFSETQ. CDR3 residues: CASSRGDDGYTF. The CDR3 DNA follows: TGCGCCAGCAGCCGAGGGGACGACGGCTACACCTTC.

This chain connects TRBV5-1 to TRBJ2-5; D might be TRBD2 (5 bases). V lost 4 bases and J lost 3, with 16 bases in between. The CDR3 consists of 15 residues. CDR1 SGHRS and CDR2 YFSETQ come from the germline V gene. CDR3 bases: TGCGCCAGCAGCCCCGGGGAAGTGGGAGAAGAGACCCAGTACTTC. Translating it yields CASSPGEVGEETQYF.

This clonotype was counted only a few times. The rearrangement uses TRBV5-6 and TRBJ2-1, with D possibly matching TRBD2 (5 bases). Looked up from germline, CDR1 is SGHDT and CDR2 is YYEEEE. The CDR3 consists of 18 residues. Trimming took 4 bases from V and 3 from J, leaving 23 bases between them. In DNA form, the CDR3 reads TGTGCCAGCAGCAATGTGGTCGCGGGCCGGGCATACTACAATGAGCAGTTCTTC. Amino acids: CASSNVVAGRAYYNEQFF.

The rearrangement uses TRBV20-1 and TRBJ1-2, with 7 bases fitting TRBD1. V lost 3 bases, J lost 3 bases, and 13 bases stayed unmatched. Germline V lookup: CDR1 DFQATT, CDR2 SNEGSKA (reference sequence). This CDR3 comprises 16 residues. DNA of the CDR3: TGCAGTGCTAGTAGGGCGAACAGGGGTGGTGACTATGGCTACACCTTC. Protein sequence: CSASRANRGGDYGYTF.

The V gene is TRBV12-3 or TRBV12-4, the J gene TRBJ2-5, with D perhaps matching TRBD1 or TRBD2 (5 bases each). This CDR3 has 17 residues. V lost 7 bases to trimming and J lost 4 bases, with 25 bases between them. The CDR3 reads CASIKRGRGASGETQYF. In nucleotides, the CDR3 is TGTGCCAGCATCAAACGGGGTAGGGGAGCATCGGGAGAGACCCAGTACTTC.

The chain uses TRBV7-2 and TRBJ2-1; 8 bases are a match to TRBD1. Unmatched junction bases numbered 3, after V lost 1 base and J lost 4 bases. The CDR3 loop spans 15 amino acids. In germline, CDR1 is SGHTA, CDR2 FQGNSA. The CDR3 protein is CASSLETGVYNEQFF. CDR3 DNA sequence: TGTGCCAGCAGCTTAGAGACAGGGGTATACAATGAGCAGTTCTTC.